This T cell receptor beta chain was profiled in a study of shared clonotypes between healthy human individuals. Study-wide results and limits: What rarefaction showed was incomplete sorted-subset sequencing despite large depth.

CD8 cells regarded as naive lacked CD45RO, were positively chosen for CCR7, and omitted terminally differentiated effector memory CD45RA+ cells. Turning to this clone: The antigen is undetermined.

Each cell subset's genomic DNA was divided evenly among several immunoSEQ plates. Sequencing used immunoSEQ multiplex PCR; TCRdb keeps in-frame clones, though not all of them. The repertoire has more than 500,000 clones, 85% to 95% of them found once; the top ten carry over 0.09%. The sample was naive CD8+ T cells sorted from blood. The origin of this receptor is a woman in her 30s in good health.

The CDR3, as DNA: TGTGCCAGCAGTTTAGGGGTCATGAACACTGAAGCTTTCTTT. Translating it yields CASSLGVMNTEAFF. The rearrangement links TRBV27 to TRBJ1-1; no definite D call. Per germline, CDR1 MNHEY and CDR2 SMNVEV (reference sequence). Trimming shortened V by 2 bases and J by 0 bases, and 7 bases separated the two germline ends. This CDR3 spans 14 amino acids.